This T cell receptor (beta chain) was sequenced in a study of shared clonotypes between healthy human individuals. As for the study in general: A donor's plate count was three for CD4 naive and three for CD4 memory; CD8 naive had two and CD8 memory one. Study results and caveats: Large sequencing depth failed to make sorted-subset sequencing complete, rarefaction showed.

On this clone itself: The antigen remains unidentified.

Each subset's genomic DNA was shared equally among a number of immunoSEQ plates. TCRdb's copy holds only in-frame clones and misses some; the assay was immunoSEQ multiplex PCR. Of some 550,000 clones listed, less than 98% are singletons. Looked up from germline, CDR1 is SGDLS and CDR2 is YYNGEE. CDR3 length: 16 residues. V shed 4 bases and J 2 bases; nucleotides not matched to a gene: 8. Each sample came from a Caucasian adult donor living in Nashville, Tennessee. The sequencing sample was made of naive CD4+ T cells sorted from blood. Sample subset: CD45RA+ positively selected. The clonotype comes from a woman aged 25 to 39 in good health. The V and J genes are TRBV9 and TRBJ1-3; 8 nucleotides agree with TRBD1. The CDR3 DNA reads as TGTGCCAGCAGCCCCCGACAGGGGAATACTGGAAACACCATATATTTT. Residues: CASSPRQGNTGNTIYF.